These 14 T cell receptor beta chains share one sample of origin, sequenced in a study of blood T cell repertoires in COVID-19. Only in-frame clones appear in the TCRdb table, and some are missing; sequencing was by immunoSEQ multiplex PCR. The sample carries fewer than 300,000 clones, roughly 77% recorded once. Sequencing was carried out using peripheral blood. These receptors were collected from a woman aged 80 or older with acute or convalescent COVID-19.

This clone was picked up one time. V usage is TRBV5-1 and J usage is TRBJ1-1, with 7 bases that match TRBD1. The CDR3 has 15 amino acids. Looked up from germline, CDR1 is SGHRS and CDR2 is YFSETQ. The V and J ends lost 5 bases and 0 bases, in that order; junction bases with no gene match: 7. CDR3 residues: CASRDQGGLNTEAFF. As DNA, the CDR3 is TGCGCCAGCAGAGATCAGGGGGGATTGAACACTGAAGCTTTCTTT.

This rearrangement joins TRBV13 to TRBJ2-2, with TRBD1 matching 8 bases. V trimming: 1 base; J trimming: 8 bases; junction bases outside the gene matches: 6. Germline V gives CDR1 PRHDT, CDR2 FYEKMQ (reference sequence). The CDR3 consists of 15 residues. CDR3 DNA sequence: TGTGCCAGCAGCTTAGTACAGGGGGGTCGAGGGGAGCTGTTTTTT. It translates to CASSLVQGGRGELFF.

The J gene is TRBJ2-7, the V gene TRBV6-1; TRBD1 might be the D (6 bases). Germline lookup yields CDR1 MNHNS and CDR2 SASEGT. Trimming left V 4 bases short and J 3 bases short, with 19 bases between. The CDR3 runs 16 residues. The CDR3 is CASSVKPGQGHYEQYF. The CDR3 region has the DNA TGTGCCAGCAGTGTAAAGCCGGGGCAGGGGCACTACGAGCAGTACTTC.

This chain connects TRBV5-6 to TRBJ2-1; D not certain. V was clipped by 0 bases and J by 13 bases, with 8 bases between them. Germline CDR1 and CDR2: SGHDT and YYEEEE. This CDR3 contains 11 residues. DNA of the CDR3: TGTGCCAGCAGCTTGGCGACTGATCAGTTCTTC. It codes for CASSLATDQFF.

This chain uses TRBV5-4 with TRBJ2-1, with TRBD2 identical over 7 bases. Germline values: CDR1 SGHNT, CDR2 YYREEE (reference sequence). Trimming took 4 bases from V and 0 from J; bases not matched to a gene: 7. The CDR3 has 16 amino acids. In DNA, the CDR3 is TGTGCCAGCAGCGACCGCGGGGGACGCTCCTACAATGAGCAGTTCTTC. Translating it yields CASSDRGGRSYNEQFF.

This sequence joins TRBV6-2 or TRBV6-3 and TRBJ1-2, with a tentative D call TRBD1 (5 bases). The CDR3 spans 12 residues. Per the germline V gene, CDR1 is MNHEY and CDR2 is SVGEGT. V lost 3 bases, J lost 8 bases, and 10 bases lay in between. The CDR3 DNA reads TGTGCCAGCAGTTATCAGGGTCGAGGCTACACCTTC. It codes for CASSYQGRGYTF.

The chain combines TRBV7-2 with TRBJ1-5; D gene unclear. CDR1 and CDR2 (germline): SGHTA, FQGNSA. This CDR3 has 14 amino acids. Deletions cut 1 base from V and 1 base from J, with 5 bases between. CDR3 in amino acids: CASSLDRSNQPQHF. The CDR3 nucleotides are TGTGCCAGCAGCTTAGACAGAAGCAATCAGCCCCAGCATTTT.

The rearrangement links TRBV5-1 to TRBJ1-2; 8 nucleotides agree with TRBD1. The V gene's germline CDR1 is SGHRS and CDR2 YFSETQ. V was clipped by 6 bases and J by 1 base; unmatched bases: 5. This CDR3 is built from 14 residues. CDR3 sequence: CASTPGQGNYGYTF. The CDR3 DNA is TGCGCCAGCACGCCCGGACAGGGTAACTATGGCTACACCTTC.

The chain uses TRBV5-1 and TRBJ2-5; tentatively, D is TRBD1 (6 bases). Germline CDR1 and CDR2: SGHRS and YFSETQ. Trimming removed 2 bases from V and 3 bases from J, with 8 bases in between. The CDR3 runs 13 residues. The CDR3 DNA reads TGCGCCAGCAGCTTAACAGGGAAAGAGACCCAGTACTTC. Amino acids: CASSLTGKETQYF.

The chain is built from TRBV5-1 and TRBJ1-1, with D tentatively TRBD1 (6 bases). In germline, CDR1 is SGHRS, CDR2 YFSETQ. The CDR3 contains 14 residues. Trimming removed 6 bases at V and 1 base at J, with 13 bases between. The chain's CDR3 is CASNAQGPNTEAFF. The CDR3 region has the DNA TGCGCCAGCAACGCCCAGGGGCCGAACACTGAAGCTTTCTTT.

In nucleotides, the CDR3 is TGTGCCAGTAGTATGACAGGGGCCCGCACAGATACGCAGTATTTT. Its translation is CASSMTGARTDTQYF. The J gene is TRBJ2-3, the V gene TRBV19; 8 bases fit TRBD1. Germline trimming cut 3 bases from V and 1 base from J; bases unmatched to any gene: 3. Germline lookup yields CDR1 LNHDA and CDR2 SQIVND (reference sequence). The CDR3 is 15 amino acids.

The rearrangement uses TRBV27 and TRBJ2-3, with D perhaps TRBD2 (5 bases). The V end was cut by 6 bases, the J end by 1 base, with 14 bases between. From germline, CDR1 is MNHEY and CDR2 SMNVEV (reference sequence). CDR3 size: 15 residues. The CDR3 region is CASRREIWGTDTQYF. The CDR3 coding sequence is TGTGCCAGCAGAAGGGAGATTTGGGGCACAGATACGCAGTATTTT.

The sample holds one count of this clone. V and J are TRBV4-3 and TRBJ2-2; D remains unclear. Germline V gene sequence: CDR1 LGHNA, CDR2 YSLEER. Deletions cut 0 bases from V and 6 bases from J, with 14 bases between. The CDR3 extends over 16 amino acids. The CDR3, as DNA: TGCGCCAGCAGCCAAGACACAGCCTCCACCGCCGGGGAGCTGTTTTTT. Protein: CASSQDTASTAGELFF.

This clone has only a few counts. The chain combines TRBV15 with TRBJ1-1; D is unresolved. Between the trimmed V and J ends, which lost 0 bases and 4 bases, there was a span of 15 bases. CDR1 LNHNV and CDR2 YYDKDF come from the germline V gene (reference sequence). This CDR3 region has 16 residues. CDR3 bases: TGTGCCACCAGCAGAGATCTCACCTGGAGCGGCACTGAAGCTTTCTTT. Its protein is CATSRDLTWSGTEAFF.